The rows below give T cell receptor beta chains drawn from one sample of a study of blood T cells in healthy people across ages. TCRdb analysed the 5' RACE reads with MiXCR anew, one entry per CDR3 protein. The table records approximately 800,000 distinct CDR3 sequences, about a quarter of them present only once. These same data were also listed under a study on T cells of mothers and their children.

Sequenced: blood. The receptors derive from a boy younger than 18 in good health. Each CDR3 is given with its conserved first and last residue. Fields, in order: D gene, V gene, J gene, clone size, CDR3 length, CDR3 protein, CDR3 DNA. The D gene is left open where the match is weak. A row's size may be missing; if present it is once, few, many or a size class.

>TRBD2|TRBV10-3|TRBJ2-5|NA|13
CAVGLDPQETQYF
TGTGCCGTCGGACTAGACCCACAAGAGACCCAGTACTTC
>NA|TRBV5-1|TRBJ2-4|many|15
CASSLEGLAKNIQYF
TGTGCCAGCAGCTTAGAAGGATTAGCCAAAAACATTCAGTACTTC
>NA|TRBV7-9|TRBJ1-4|NA|15
CASSLDYRADEKLFF
TGTGCCAGCAGCTTAGATTACAGGGCTGATGAAAAACTGTTTTTT
>NA|TRBV12-3/TRBV12-4|TRBJ2-7|many|12
CASRATSHEQYF
TGTGCCAGCAGGGCGACAAGCCACGAGCAGTACTTC
>NA|TRBV9|TRBJ1-2|few|14
CASSVEGTNYGYTF
TGTGCCAGCAGCGTAGAGGGCACAAACTATGGCTACACCTTC
>TRBD1|TRBV27|TRBJ1-3|few|14
CASSDRGVGNTIYF
TGTGCCAGCAGTGACAGGGGAGTTGGAAACACCATATATTTT
>NA|TRBV7-3|TRBJ2-1|few|14
CASSLTGSNNEQFF
TGTGCCAGCAGCTTAACGGGCAGTAACAATGAGCAGTTCTTC
>NA|TRBV9|TRBJ1-2|NA|15
CASSVEAGASRGYTF
TGTGCCAGCAGCGTAGAAGCAGGGGCGTCTCGAGGCTACACCTTC
>TRBD1|TRBV5-5|TRBJ2-7|NA|15
CASSAPTGGIDEQYF
TGTGCCAGCAGCGCGCCGACAGGGGGGATCGACGAGCAGTACTTC
>TRBD1|TRBV7-6|TRBJ2-5|few|14
CASSSRGQWKTQYF
TGTGCCAGCAGCTCCAGGGGACAGTGGAAGACCCAGTACTTC
>TRBD1|TRBV12-3/TRBV12-4|TRBJ2-3|NA|16
CASSQAGTGPTDTQYF
TGTGCCAGCAGCCAAGCCGGGACAGGTCCCACAGATACGCAGTATTTT
>TRBD1|TRBV5-1|TRBJ2-5|few|15
CASSLRDREIETQYF
TGCGCCAGCAGCCTGCGGGACAGGGAAATTGAGACCCAGTACTTC
>NA|TRBV10-3|TRBJ2-2|few|13
CAITEKETGELFF
TGTGCCATCACCGAGAAGGAAACCGGGGAGCTGTTTTTT
>TRBD1|TRBV5-1|TRBJ2-5|NA|15
CASILGDRDQETQYF
TGCGCCAGCATCTTGGGGGACAGGGATCAAGAGACCCAGTACTTC
>TRBD1|TRBV7-3|TRBJ1-1|NA|18
CASSTTGQGANRKTEAFF
TGTGCCAGCAGCACTACGGGCCAGGGGGCGAATAGGAAAACTGAAGCTTTCTTT
>NA|TRBV6-5|TRBJ1-4|NA|18
CASSYSLPRAATNEKLFF
TGTGCCAGCAGTTACTCCCTACCGCGAGCTGCAACTAATGAAAAACTGTTTTTT
>TRBD2|TRBV15|TRBJ2-5|NA|15
CATSRVGSGAKTQYF
TGTGCCACCAGCAGAGTTGGTAGCGGGGCGAAGACCCAGTACTTC
>TRBD2|TRBV12-3/TRBV12-4|TRBJ2-1|few|14
CASSLLAGRDEQFF
TGTGCCAGCAGCCTCCTAGCGGGAAGAGATGAGCAGTTCTTC
>NA|TRBV7-8|TRBJ2-2|NA|15
CASRGAGRIAGELFF
TGTGCCAGCCGTGGGGCAGGTCGGATAGCCGGGGAGCTGTTTTTT
>NA|TRBV6-5|TRBJ1-2|few|14
CASTQRIDYYGYTF
TGTGCCAGCACCCAGCGGATAGATTACTATGGCTACACCTTC
>NA|TRBV27|TRBJ2-5|few|14
CASSGGRFRETQYF
TGTGCCAGCAGTGGGGGGAGATTTAGAGAGACCCAGTACTTC
>NA|TRBV5-1|TRBJ2-6|NA|15
CASSLASPATNVLTF
TGCGCCAGCAGCTTAGCCAGCCCGGCAACCAACGTCCTGACTTTC
>NA|TRBV12-3/TRBV12-4|TRBJ2-3|few|14
CATRGGRSTDTQYF
TGTGCCACACGCGGGGGCCGTAGCACAGATACGCAGTATTTT
>NA|TRBV5-5|TRBJ1-4|NA|15
CASRKTASTNEKLFF
TGTGCCAGCAGGAAAACAGCCTCAACTAATGAAAAACTGTTTTTT
>TRBD2|TRBV11-1|TRBJ2-7|few|15
CASSILAGVSYEQYF
TGTGCCAGCAGCATACTAGCGGGGGTCTCCTACGAGCAGTACTTC
>NA|TRBV6-1|TRBJ1-1|NA|13
CASREVRATEAFF
TGTGCCAGCAGAGAGGTCCGAGCGACTGAAGCTTTCTTT
>NA|TRBV7-9|TRBJ2-5|few|16
CASSPGGSLPQETQYF
TGTGCCAGCAGCCCAGGGGGGAGTCTCCCTCAAGAGACCCAGTACTTC
>TRBD1|TRBV29-1|TRBJ1-1|NA|13
CPGQGDDTIEAFF
TGCCCCGGACAGGGAGACGACACTATTGAAGCTTTCTTT
>NA|TRBV14|TRBJ2-7|few|13
CASSQVLPCEQYF
TGTGCCAGCAGCCAAGTCCTGCCGTGCGAGCAGTACTTC
>NA|TRBV6-5|TRBJ1-2|few|13
CASSYSGGEGYTF
TGTGCCAGCAGTTACTCGGGGGGCGAGGGCTACACCTTC
>NA|TRBV7-2|TRBJ2-5|many|13
CASSLTNQETQYF
TGCGCCAGCAGCTTGACCAACCAAGAGACCCAGTACTTC
>NA|TRBV7-3|TRBJ1-2|many|14
CASSLRSSALWGFF
TGTGCCAGCAGCTTAAGGTCGTCAGCGCTATGGGGATTCTTC
>NA|TRBV21-1|TRBJ2-3|NA|13
CASIREGADTQYF
TGTGCCAGCATTCGAGAGGGCGCAGATACGCAGTATTTT
>TRBD1|TRBV12-3/TRBV12-4|TRBJ1-2|few|14
CASTRTGSRYGYTF
TGTGCCAGCACCCGGACAGGGAGTCGCTATGGCTACACCTTC
>NA|TRBV9|TRBJ1-1|NA|13
CASSVVTDTEAFF
TGTGCCAGCAGCGTAGTCACGGACACTGAAGCTTTCTTT
>NA|TRBV2|TRBJ1-1|few|12
CASATENTEAFF
TGTGCCAGCGCTACAGAGAACACTGAAGCTTTCTTT
>NA|TRBV20-1|TRBJ1-4|NA|15
CSALAVKALGEKLFF
TGCAGTGCCCTCGCAGTCAAGGCCCTTGGGGAAAAACTGTTTTTT
>NA|TRBV10-3|TRBJ2-7|few|12
CAISERGYEQYF
TGTGCCATCAGTGAGAGAGGCTACGAGCAGTACTTC
>NA|TRBV5-1|TRBJ2-1|few|16
CASGMLGGGPYNEQFF
TGCGCCAGCGGCATGCTTGGCGGGGGCCCCTACAATGAGCAGTTCTTC
>NA|TRBV6-5|TRBJ1-2|NA|13
CASRWGSSYGYTF
TGTGCCAGCAGGTGGGGTAGTAGCTATGGCTACACCTTC